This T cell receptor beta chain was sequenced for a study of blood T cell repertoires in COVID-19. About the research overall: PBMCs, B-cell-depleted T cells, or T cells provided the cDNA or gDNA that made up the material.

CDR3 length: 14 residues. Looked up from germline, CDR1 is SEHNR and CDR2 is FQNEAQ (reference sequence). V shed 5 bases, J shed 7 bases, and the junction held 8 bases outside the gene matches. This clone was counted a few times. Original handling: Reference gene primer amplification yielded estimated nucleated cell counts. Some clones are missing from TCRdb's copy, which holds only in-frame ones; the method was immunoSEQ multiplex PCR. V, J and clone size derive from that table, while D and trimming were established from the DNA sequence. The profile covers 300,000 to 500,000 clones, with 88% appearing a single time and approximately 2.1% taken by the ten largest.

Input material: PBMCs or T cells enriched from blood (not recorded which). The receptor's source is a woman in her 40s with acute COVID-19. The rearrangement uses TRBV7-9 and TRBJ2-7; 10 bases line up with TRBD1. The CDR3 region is CASSPGQGGREQYF. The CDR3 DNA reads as TGTGCCAGCAGCCCCGGACAGGGGGGAAGGGAGCAGTACTTC. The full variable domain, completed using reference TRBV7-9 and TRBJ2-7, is DTGVSQNPRHKITKRGQNVTFRCDPISEHNRLYWYRQTLGQGPEFLTYFQNEAQLEKSRLLSDRFSAERPKGSFSTLEIQRTEQGDSAMYLCASSPGQGGREQYFGPGTRLTVT.